This TCR beta chain was observed in a study of blood T cell repertoires in COVID-19 (dated by TCRdb to 2020 to 2022). Describing the broader study: Samples covering the acute and convalescent phases of COVID-19 were provided by collaborators in the United States, Italy and Spain. The dataset comprised deeply sampled blood TCRbeta repertoires from subjects exposed to, actively infected with, or recovered from COVID-19. Where available, HLA class I and class II types were obtained from metadata supplied by the sample provider rather than from assay-based typing. A freely available public database, intended as a resource for researchers studying the immune response to SARS-CoV-2, is where the repertoires were released. The material from the prospective study consisted of cDNA or gDNA derived from T cells, B-cell-depleted T cells, or PBMCs. Nearly every sample came with metadata listing a de-identified subject ID, COVID-19 status, age in years and sex. Samples came from the ongoing ImmuneRACE study (first 160 participants) plus 1,254 subjects from 6 global collaborators. Broader findings and caveats from the paper: The quantity of clinical and demographic metadata differed by source and by participant and was supplied without curation.

Collaborating institutions collected whole blood in K2EDTA tubes following their own protocols. For TCRbeta analysis, collaborators shipped samples in one of three forms: frozen whole blood, isolated PBMCs, or DNA extracted from either of those sample types. As to this clone: Which antigen it targets is not known. Per-base qualities were not stored, and no clone one base away is much larger.

TCRbeta CDR3 regions were amplified from genomic DNA by means of the immunoSEQ Assay, a bias-controlled multiplex PCR. The source study handled its data this way. Within the assay, amplification of reference gene primers was used to estimate how many nucleated cells each sample contained. To quantify the absolute abundance of each unique TCRbeta CDR3 rearrangement, sequence reads were collapsed and filtered. For each sample, productive Simpson clonality was calculated as the square root of Simpson's diversity index across productive rearrangements. TCRdb took over this immuneACCESS table, retaining in-frame rearrangements with V and J assigned. Such tables are incomplete; in checked studies, under half of the missing clones stem from an unresolved V gene, and the remainder is unexplained. From that table come the V and J calls and clone size; the DNA was used to work out D and trimming. The sample data list approximately 100,000 clones, and about 90% of these were observed just once. The ten largest make up around 1.1% of the sample.

Ends trimmed: V by 5 bases, J by 3 bases; bases unmatched to a gene: 4. From the cysteine up to the phenylalanine, the CDR3 has a length of 14 residues. Just the 42-base CDR3 DNA is kept, in frame starting at base 1. The germline V gene encodes CDR1 SGHNT and CDR2 YYREEE (reference sequence). The chain couples TRBV5-4 to TRBJ2-5, with TRBD1 identical over 10 junction bases. Sequencing used peripheral blood. The TCR originated in a human donor in a cohort sampled during active COVID-19. This receptor carries the CDR3 CASRPGQGKETQYF. In nucleotides, the sequence is TGTGCCAGCAGGCCGGGACAGGGGAAAGAGACCCAGTACTTC. Supplemented by the reference TRBV5-4 and TRBJ2-5 proteins around the CDR3, the complete variable domain is ETGVTQSPTHLIKTRGQQVTLRCSSQSGHNTVSWYQQALGQGPQFIFQYYREEENGRGNFPPRFSGLQFPNYSSELNVNALELDDSALYLCASRPGQGKETQYFGPGTRLLVL.